Below are 27 T cell receptor beta chains sequenced from a single sample in a study of blood T cell repertoires in COVID-19. Assay: immunoSEQ multiplex PCR; the TCRdb copy retains only in-frame clones and omits some. This table has 300,000 to 450,000 clones, 85% appearing once. The specimen sequenced was peripheral blood. The source is a woman between 18 and 29 years old with acute or convalescent COVID-19.

The V and J genes are TRBV5-6 and TRBJ2-5, with 12 bases identical to TRBD2. V trimming: 1 base; J trimming: 7 bases; junction bases outside the gene matches: 5. Germline-derived CDR1 and CDR2 are SGHDT and YYEEEE. CDR3 length equals 15 residues. The CDR3 loop reads CASSLRLAGAWTQYF. CDR3 bases: TGTGCCAGCAGCTTGAGACTAGCGGGAGCCTGGACCCAGTACTTC.

The rearrangement joins TRBV27 to TRBJ1-1; TRBD1 might be the D (5 bases). Trimming pared 4 bases from V and 5 bases from J, leaving 17 bases between. Germline loops: CDR1 MNHEY, CDR2 SMNVEV (reference sequence). The CDR3 sequence is 15 residues long. Here the CDR3 DNA reads TGTGCCAGCAGTTCCCGCAGCACCAGGGATACTGAAGCTTTCTTT. This gives the protein CASSSRSTRDTEAFF.

The CDR3 DNA sequence: TGCAGTGCTAGTTCTGCGGACTCCTACGAGCAGTACTTC. This encodes CSASSADSYEQYF. The J gene is TRBJ2-7, the V gene TRBV20-1, with D unresolved. Germline CDR1 is DFQATT and CDR2 is SNEGSKA (reference sequence). V lost 3 bases and J 0 bases, leaving 9 bases between the germline ends. The length of the CDR3 is 13 residues.

This clone was counted once. This sequence joins TRBV29-1 and TRBJ2-3; 10 nucleotides match TRBD2. In germline, CDR1 is SQVTM, CDR2 ANQGSEA. V gave up 1 base and J gave up 4 bases; unmatched junction bases: 2. CDR3 length equals 14 residues. The CDR3 protein is CSVEGAGGPDTQYF. CDR3 nucleotide sequence: TGCAGCGTTGAAGGAGCGGGAGGGCCAGATACGCAGTATTTT.

This clone was seen a handful of times. The chain couples TRBV6-5 to TRBJ1-1, with TRBD1 identical over 7 bases. The ends lost 7 bases at V and 4 bases at J; junction bases unmatched: 3. CDR3 length equals 12 residues. The germline V gene has CDR1 MNHEY and CDR2 SVGAGI. The CDR3 DNA follows: TGTGCCAGCACCCCAGGGGGCACTGAAGCTTTCTTT. Translation gives CASTPGGTEAFF.

This clone was seen just once. The rearrangement links TRBV18 to TRBJ2-3; no reliable D call. Between the trimmed V and J ends, which lost 6 bases and 2 bases, there was a span of 9 bases. The CDR3 runs to 13 residues. The germline gives CDR1 KGHSH, CDR2 LQKENI. CDR3 coding DNA: TGTGCCAGCTCTCCTTCCCCCACAGATACGCAGTATTTT. It yields the protein CASSPSPTDTQYF.

This clone was detected only once. The chain employs TRBV12-3 or TRBV12-4 and TRBJ1-2, with 7 bases identical to TRBD1. The CDR3 has 13 amino acids. Unmatched junction bases numbered 14, after V lost 11 bases and J lost 8 bases. The CDR3 region has the DNA TGTGCCTGTGGGGAAGGGGGCGCGGGAGGCTACACCTTC. This sequence encodes CACGEGGAGGYTF.

The CDR3 DNA reads as TGCGCCAGCAGCCAAGCACAGGGCAATGAGCAGTTCTTC. Its protein is CASSQAQGNEQFF. J is TRBJ2-1 and V is TRBV4-1; tentative D call: TRBD1 (6 bases). V was cut by 1 base and J by 6 bases, with 7 bases left in between. The germline V gene has CDR1 MGHRA and CDR2 YSYEKL. This CDR3 comprises 13 residues.

DNA of the CDR3: TGTGCCAGCAGCTTGGGCAGGGTGAGGACTGAAGCTTTCTTT. As protein: CASSLGRVRTEAFF. The rearrangement joins TRBV5-8 to TRBJ1-1, with D possibly being TRBD1 (5 bases). Germline V gene sequence: CDR1 SGHTS, CDR2 YDEGEE. V lost 0 bases to trimming and J lost 5 bases, with 11 bases between them. The CDR3 extends over 14 amino acids.

This clone was counted between two and nine times. CDR3 region: CASSTTASGRSQDTQYF. In DNA, the CDR3 is TGTGCCAGCAGTACCACGGCTAGCGGGAGATCACAAGATACGCAGTATTTT. The chain links TRBV28 to TRBJ2-3, with TRBD2 matching over 10 bases. The V segment lost 5 bases and the J segment 5 bases; nucleotides outside the gene matches: 13. The germline V gene encodes CDR1 MDHEN and CDR2 SYDVKM. The CDR3 has 17 amino acids.

Concerning this clone: One junction end disagrees with the germline gene, perhaps due to a read error. The chain joins TRBV3-1 (or the pseudogene TRBV3-2) to TRBJ1-2; D not resolved. The V gene's germline CDR1 is LGHDT and CDR2 YNNKEL (reference sequence). This CDR3 is built from 11 residues. CDR3 loop: CASNQPQGYTF. CDR3 nucleotides: TGTGCCAGCAACCAACCCCAAGGCTACACCTTC.

This clone has just one count. The chain links TRBV19 to TRBJ1-1, with D possibly matching TRBD1 (5 bases). Trimming removed 11 bases from V and 6 bases from J, with 16 bases in between. The CDR3 is 12 residues long. CDR1 is LNHDA, CDR2 SQIVND, per germline (reference sequence). The CDR3 here is CASTGAGAEAFF. CDR3 nucleotides: TGTGCCTCAACGGGCGCGGGGGCTGAAGCTTTCTTT.

The V call is TRBV15, the J call TRBJ2-2; TRBD2 agrees at 12 bases. The V gene end was trimmed by 7 bases and the J gene end by 4 bases; junction bases not matched to a gene: 7. The germline gives CDR1 LNHNV, CDR2 YYDKDF (reference sequence). This CDR3 contains 16 residues. CDR3 nucleotide sequence: TGTGCCACCACCTTACTAGCGGGGGGACCCACCGGGGAGCTGTTTTTT. This sequence encodes CATTLLAGGPTGELFF.

The chain has TRBV4-1 and TRBJ2-1; 9 nucleotides match TRBD2. This CDR3 has 13 amino acids. Germline CDR1 reads MGHRA; CDR2 reads YSYEKL. V trimming: 0 bases; J trimming: 15 bases; junction bases outside the gene matches: 6. CDR3 DNA sequence: TGCGCCAGCAGCCAAGAGGGCGGGAGGGCCAGGTTCTTC. It specifies CASSQEGGRARFF.

This chain joins TRBV27 and TRBJ1-3; D is unresolved. V was clipped by 3 bases and J by 0 bases, with 3 bases between them. The CDR3 length is 13 residues. The germline V gene encodes CDR1 MNHEY and CDR2 SMNVEV (reference sequence). CDR3 coding DNA: TGTGCCAGCAGTTTGAGCTCTGGAAACACCATATATTTT. This translates into CASSLSSGNTIYF.

This clone was picked up a small number of times. This sequence joins TRBV5-1 and TRBJ2-3, with 8 bases fitting TRBD2. V shed 6 bases, J shed 4 bases, and the junction held 10 bases outside the gene matches. This CDR3 contains 15 residues. Per germline, CDR1 SGHRS and CDR2 YFSETQ. The CDR3 region has the DNA TGCGCCAGCAAAGGGCTTGCGGGGGGTGCAGATACGCAGTATTTT. Its translation is CASKGLAGGADTQYF.

The V call is TRBV24-1, the J call TRBJ1-1; D is possibly TRBD1 (6 bases). V was clipped by 1 base and J by 4 bases, with 6 bases between them. Germline values: CDR1 KGHDR, CDR2 SFDVKD. The CDR3 is made up of 13 amino acids. The CDR3 region has the DNA TGTGCCACCAGTGATTTAGGGGGCACTGAAGCTTTCTTT. Residues: CATSDLGGTEAFF.

The rearrangement joins TRBV19 to TRBJ2-7; TRBD1 matches at 9 bases. The germline gives CDR1 LNHDA, CDR2 SQIVND (reference sequence). The CDR3 totals 14 residues. Germline trimming cut 3 bases from V and 3 bases from J; bases unmatched to any gene: 3. The CDR3 sequence: CASSMRQGVYEQYF. CDR3 DNA sequence: TGTGCCAGTAGTATGAGACAGGGGGTCTACGAGCAGTACTTC.

V and J are TRBV20-1 and TRBJ1-4; D is uncertain. CDR1 is DFQATT and CDR2 is SNEGSKA in the germline V gene (reference sequence). The CDR3 is made up of 17 amino acids. The V and J ends lost 3 bases and 4 bases respectively, with 21 bases between them. The CDR3 nucleotides are TGCAGTGCTAGTCCAACAAACAGCCGGGATGTTAATGAAAAACTGTTTTTT. Protein sequence: CSASPTNSRDVNEKLFF.

Here the CDR3 DNA reads TGTGCCAGTGGGGGCGGCGTCCATAGAGATACGCAGTATTTT. The encoded protein is CASGGGVHRDTQYF. The chain joins TRBV19 to TRBJ2-3; D perhaps matches TRBD1 (6 bases). Germline V gene data show CDR1 as LNHDA and CDR2 as SQIVND (reference sequence). The length of the CDR3 is 14 residues. Trimming shortened V by 8 bases and J by 5 bases, and 17 bases separated the two germline ends. Full variable domain (rest looked up from reference TRBV19 and TRBJ2-3): DGGITQSPKYLFRKEGQNVTLSCEQNLNHDAMYWYRQDPGQGLRLIYYSQIVNDFQKGDIAEGYSVSREKKESFPLTVTSAQKNPTAFYLCASGGGVHRDTQYFGPGTRLTVL.

This rearrangement joins TRBV5-6 to TRBJ1-5; no reliable D call. CDR3 size: 14 residues. With 0 bases removed from V and 3 bases from J, the gap between germline ends came to 7 bases. In germline, CDR1 is SGHDT, CDR2 YYEEEE. The CDR3 DNA is TGTGCCAGCAGCTTGGGGAGGGCCAATCAGCCCCAGCATTTT. Its protein is CASSLGRANQPQHF.

This clone was observed a few times. The V gene is TRBV10-1, the J gene TRBJ1-1; perhaps TRBD1 as D (5 bases). V lost 4 bases and J lost 1, with 10 bases in between. Germline CDR1 and CDR2: WNHNN and SYGVQD (reference sequence). CDR3 size: 14 residues. DNA for the CDR3: TGCGCCAGCAGTGGGGGGGGAACGAACACTGAAGCTTTCTTT. The encoded protein is CASSGGGTNTEAFF.

The V gene is TRBV19, the J gene TRBJ1-5; D gene uncertain. V lost 4 bases and J 5 bases, leaving 12 bases between the germline ends. Germline values: CDR1 LNHDA, CDR2 SQIVND (reference sequence). The CDR3 length is 14 residues. The CDR3 nucleotides read TGTGCCAGTAGTAAGGATGAGGGAGATCAGCCCCAGCATTTT. Encoded protein: CASSKDEGDQPQHF.

CDR3 bases: TGTGCCACCTTAATCGACAGGGGCTTGGGAAACACCATATATTTT. Its translation is CATLIDRGLGNTIYF. V is TRBV2 and J is TRBJ1-3; 8 bases align to TRBD1. Germline V gene data show CDR1 as SNHLY and CDR2 as FYNNEI. CDR3 length: 15 amino acids. V shed 10 bases, J shed 4 bases, and the junction held 12 bases outside the gene matches. Looking up the rest from reference TRBV2 and TRBJ1-3 gives the full variable domain: EPEVTQTPSHQVTQMGQEVILRCVPISNHLYFYWYRQILGQKVEFLVSFYNNEISEKSEIFDDQFSVERPDGSNFTLKIRSTKLEDSAMYFCATLIDRGLGNTIYFGEGSWLTVV.

V usage is TRBV5-4 and J usage is TRBJ2-2, with 8 bases fitting TRBD2. V shed 2 bases and J 5 bases; nucleotides not matched to a gene: 5. This CDR3 has 15 amino acids. Germline-derived CDR1 and CDR2 are SGHNT and YYREEE (reference sequence). The CDR3 sequence is CASSFGGGMTGELFF. CDR3 sequence (DNA): TGTGCCAGCAGCTTTGGCGGGGGGATGACCGGGGAGCTGTTTTTT.

The J gene is TRBJ2-7, the V gene TRBV19; 7 nucleotides align to TRBD1. Losses at the gene ends were 0 bases for V and 7 bases for J; bases not matched to a gene: 6. Germline V gene data show CDR1 as LNHDA and CDR2 as SQIVND (reference sequence). This CDR3 spans 14 amino acids. The CDR3 nucleotides read TGTGCCAGTAGTATAGATCAGGGACAGTCGGAGCAGTACTTC. Protein: CASSIDQGQSEQYF.

This clone was observed a few times. CDR3 loop: CASSLEQGGETQYF. CDR3 bases: TGTGCCAGCAGCTTAGAGCAGGGAGGAGAGACCCAGTACTTC. V usage is TRBV7-9 and J usage is TRBJ2-5, with D possibly matching TRBD2 (6 bases). Germline V gives CDR1 SEHNR, CDR2 FQNEAQ (reference sequence). V gave up 1 base and J gave up 4 bases, with 10 bases separating them. The CDR3 runs 14 residues. Full variable domain (missing parts from reference TRBV7-9 and TRBJ2-5): DTGVSQNPRHKITKRGQNVTFRCDPISEHNRLYWYRQTLGQGPEFLTYFQNEAQLEKSRLLSDRFSAERPKGSFSTLEIQRTEQGDSAMYLCASSLEQGGETQYFGPGTRLLVL.